The 25 T cell receptor beta chains listed next were all sequenced from one sample in a study of blood T cell repertoires in COVID-19. Data came from immunoSEQ multiplex PCR; TCRdb stores just in-frame clones and leaves some out. This sample has around 390,000 clones, with around nine tenths found just once. Sequences were obtained from PBMCs or T cells enriched from blood (not recorded which). The receptors were gathered from a woman in her forties or fifties who had recovered from COVID-19.

This clone was observed once. The CDR3 sequence: CSVVGGVEETQYF. CDR3 bases: TGCAGCGTTGTTGGTGGAGTGGAGGAGACCCAGTACTTC. The chain recombines TRBV29-1 with TRBJ2-5; D is unclear. The CDR3 is 13 amino acids. Germline loops: CDR1 SQVTM, CDR2 ANQGSEA. V was pared by 4 bases and J by 5 bases, with 14 bases between. Full variable domain (outside the CDR3, taken from reference TRBV29-1 and TRBJ2-5): SAVISQKPSRDICQRGTSLTIQCQVDSQVTMMFWYRQQPGQSLTLIATANQGSEATYESGFVIDKFPISRPNLTFSTLTVSNMSPEDSSIYLCSVVGGVEETQYFGPGTRLLVL.

The chain employs TRBV2 and TRBJ2-3, with TRBD1 identical over 12 bases. CDR1 and CDR2 from the germline V gene are SNHLY and FYNNEI. The CDR3 is 15 amino acids. With 8 bases clipped from V and 7 bases from J, the junction kept 10 bases outside the gene matches. CDR3 coding DNA: TGTGCCAGCGTTTTGGGACAGGGGGCCGGTTATACGCAGTATTTT. It yields the protein CASVLGQGAGYTQYF.

The genes are TRBV10-3 and TRBJ1-6, with 9 bases aligning to TRBD1. The CDR3 loop spans 16 amino acids. Germline V gene lookup returns CDR1 ENHRY and CDR2 SYGVKD. V lost 2 bases, J lost 7 bases, and 6 bases stayed unmatched. The CDR3 loop reads CAISEPRQGENSPLHF. The DNA of the CDR3 is TGTGCCATCAGTGAGCCTCGACAGGGGGAGAATTCACCCCTCCACTTT.

The rearrangement uses TRBV3-1 (or the pseudogene TRBV3-2) and TRBJ1-2; tentative D call: TRBD1 (5 bases). Trimming removed 3 bases at V and 5 bases at J, with 10 bases between. Germline CDR1 LGHDT, CDR2 YNNKEL (reference sequence). The CDR3 covers 13 residues. The CDR3 coding sequence is TGTGCCAGCAGCCAGACAGAAGGGTATGGCTACACCTTC. This gives the protein CASSQTEGYGYTF.

The J gene is TRBJ1-2, the V gene TRBV9; weak D call: TRBD1 (5 bases). Germline CDR1 and CDR2: SGDLS and YYNGEE. Trimming cost V 0 bases and J 8 bases, with 14 bases left between them. The CDR3 has 14 residues. In DNA form, the CDR3 reads TGTGCCAGCAGCGTAGCCCCAGGGTATAGGGGCTACACCTTC. Translation: CASSVAPGYRGYTF.

This clone turned up a few times. This chain uses TRBV27 with TRBJ2-7, with TRBD2 identical over 8 bases. Germline V gene data show CDR1 as MNHEY and CDR2 as SMNVEV (reference sequence). This CDR3 is built from 11 residues. The trim removed 8 bases at V and 4 bases at J, leaving 1 base unmatched. The CDR3 DNA sequence: TGTGCCAGCTCGGGGGGGTACGAGCAGTACTTC. This translates into CASSGGYEQYF.

This sequence joins TRBV28 and TRBJ1-5; D is unclear. Trimming took off 6 bases at V and 0 bases at J, with 12 bases between the two ends. Germline CDR1 MDHEN, CDR2 SYDVKM. The CDR3 consists of 15 residues. The CDR3 DNA is TGTGCCAGCAGCCAAGAGGCATTTAGCAATCAGCCCCAGCATTTT. Residues: CASSQEAFSNQPQHF.

V and J are TRBV4-1 and TRBJ2-7; a possible D gene is TRBD2 (6 bases). The CDR3 is 14 amino acids. Germline values: CDR1 MGHRA, CDR2 YSYEKL. Trimming shortened V by 0 bases and J by 2 bases, and 8 bases separated the two germline ends. CDR3 DNA sequence: TGCGCCAGCAGCCAAGATCCGGGGGCCTACGAGCAGTACTTC. This encodes CASSQDPGAYEQYF.

The rearrangement uses TRBV2 and TRBJ1-5; maybe TRBD1 (5 bases). V lost 5 bases and J 2 bases, leaving 13 bases between the germline ends. Per germline, CDR1 SNHLY and CDR2 FYNNEI. This CDR3 is built from 15 residues. The CDR3 DNA follows: TGTGCCAGCAGTCCTACGACAGCCCGCAATCAGCCCCAGCATTTT. This translates into CASSPTTARNQPQHF.

The rearrangement links TRBV5-6 to TRBJ2-5; no reliable D call. CDR3 length equals 11 residues. From germline, CDR1 is SGHDT and CDR2 YYEEEE. Between the trimmed V and J ends, which lost 4 bases and 1 base, there was a span of 2 bases. The CDR3: CASSLQETQYF. In nucleotides, the CDR3 is TGTGCCAGCAGCCTCCAAGAGACCCAGTACTTC.

V usage is TRBV4-1 and J usage is TRBJ1-3, with D uncertain. The CDR3 spans 15 residues. The V end lost 0 bases, the J end lost 5 bases, and 11 bases lay between the germline ends. Germline lookup yields CDR1 MGHRA and CDR2 YSYEKL. The CDR3 spells CASSQDLEIRNTIYF. Written as DNA, the CDR3 is TGCGCCAGCAGCCAAGATTTGGAGATTCGAAACACCATATATTTT.

The chain recombines TRBV2 with TRBJ1-3, with D maybe TRBD1 (5 bases). V was cut by 6 bases and J by 0 bases, with 12 bases left in between. This CDR3 has 15 amino acids. CDR1 SNHLY and CDR2 FYNNEI come from the germline V gene. As DNA, the CDR3 is TGTGCCAGCAGAAGACAGTTAGACTCTGGAAACACCATATATTTT. Protein product: CASRRQLDSGNTIYF. Combining the CDR3 with reference TRBV2 and TRBJ1-3 gives the whole variable domain EPEVTQTPSHQVTQMGQEVILRCVPISNHLYFYWYRQILGQKVEFLVSFYNNEISEKSEIFDDQFSVERPDGSNFTLKIRSTKLEDSAMYFCASRRQLDSGNTIYFGEGSWLTVV.

The V and J genes are TRBV5-5 and TRBJ2-3, with D unresolved. The CDR3 sequence is 15 residues long. Per germline, CDR1 SGHKS and CDR2 YYEKEE (reference sequence). V gave up 0 bases and J gave up 2 bases, with 10 bases separating them. The CDR3 DNA reads TGTGCCAGCAGCTTGGCACCGACATTCACAGATACGCAGTATTTT. This encodes CASSLAPTFTDTQYF.

This clone was seen a few times. The CDR3 loop is CASSQQGHYGYTF. CDR3 coding DNA: TGTGCCAGCAGTCAACAGGGTCACTATGGCTACACCTTC. The chain combines TRBV2 with TRBJ1-2; D possibly corresponds to TRBD1 (6 bases). Deletions cut 5 bases from V and 3 bases from J, with 10 bases between. Germline assignment: CDR1 SNHLY and CDR2 FYNNEI. CDR3 length equals 13 residues.

The V gene is TRBV5-1, the J gene TRBJ1-6, with D perhaps TRBD1 (6 bases). Trimming pared 1 base from V and 10 bases from J, leaving 15 bases between. Looked up from germline, CDR1 is SGHRS and CDR2 is YFSETQ. This CDR3 contains 15 residues. The CDR3 sequence is CASSLSAGERSPLHF. CDR3 coding DNA: TGCGCCAGCAGCTTGTCCGCAGGGGAGAGATCACCCCTCCACTTT.

V usage is TRBV6-2 or TRBV6-3 and J usage is TRBJ1-2, with 11 nucleotides matching TRBD1. The CDR3 extends over 14 amino acids. Germline V gene data show CDR1 as MNHEY and CDR2 as SVGEGT. After removal of 4 bases from V and 10 bases from J, the junction contained 8 bases not matched to a gene. Here the CDR3 reads CASSSSGTGGLYTF. CDR3 sequence (DNA): TGTGCCAGCAGTTCGTCCGGGACAGGGGGACTCTACACCTTC.

This chain links TRBV7-8 with TRBJ2-5, with 9 bases lining up with TRBD2. J was trimmed by 8 bases and V by 1 base; bases with no gene match: 2. Germline loops: CDR1 SGHVS, CDR2 FQNEAQ. CDR3 size: 13 residues. The CDR3 is CASSLEAGGTQYF. The CDR3 DNA reads as TGTGCCAGCAGCTTAGAAGCGGGGGGAACCCAGTACTTC. The variable domain in full, with the rest retrieved from reference TRBV7-8 and TRBJ2-5, is GAGVSQSPRYKVAKRGQDVALRCDPISGHVSLFWYQQALGQGPEFLTYFQNEAQLDKSGLPSDRFFAERPEGSVSTLKIQRTQQEDSAVYLCASSLEAGGTQYFGPGTRLLVL.

This clone was seen just once. The chain is built from TRBV27 and TRBJ1-5; D call uncertain. CDR1 is MNHEY and CDR2 is SMNVEV in the germline V gene (reference sequence). Deletions cut 8 bases from V and 0 bases from J, with 8 bases between. The CDR3 is made up of 13 amino acids. CDR3 DNA: TGTGCCAGCCCTTCAGATAGCAATCAGCCCCAGCATTTT. It codes for CASPSDSNQPQHF.

This clone occurred once. This chain uses TRBV2 with TRBJ2-1; 9 bases are a match to TRBD1. J was trimmed by 5 bases and V by 7 bases; bases with no gene match: 12. CDR1 is SNHLY, CDR2 FYNNEI, per germline. The CDR3 has 16 amino acids. This CDR3 is CASIGQNRGRDNEQFF. DNA for the CDR3: TGTGCCAGCATCGGACAGAACAGGGGGCGCGACAATGAGCAGTTCTTC.

This sequence joins TRBV2 and TRBJ2-1; D is unclear. The CDR3 spans 15 residues. Germline-derived CDR1 and CDR2 are SNHLY and FYNNEI. V was pared by 3 bases and J by 0 bases, with 9 bases between. CDR3 region: CASSDGGRSYNEQFF. The CDR3 region has the DNA TGTGCCAGCAGTGATGGCGGCCGCTCCTACAATGAGCAGTTCTTC.

This sequence joins TRBV7-2 and TRBJ1-2, with D perhaps TRBD1 (6 bases). CDR1 is SGHTA, CDR2 FQGNSA, per germline. The CDR3 loop spans 15 amino acids. V was clipped by 0 bases and J by 8 bases, with 16 bases between them. DNA of the CDR3: TGTGCCAGCAGCTTAGCGGGAGGGGGAGCGGTGGGCTACACCTTC. It specifies CASSLAGGGAVGYTF.

In this sample, this clone turned up once. This chain links TRBV12-1 with TRBJ2-7; the D call in the table, TRBD1, was not verified against the DNA. TRBV12-1 is a pseudogene locus. The CDR3 extends over 13 amino acids. CDR3 nucleotide sequence: TGTGCCAGCAGCCCAATGACAGGGATCGAGCAGTACTTC. Translation: CASSPMTGIEQYF.

The genes are TRBV15 and TRBJ2-1, with TRBD1 matching 9 bases. V shed 0 bases, J shed 13 bases, and the junction held 13 bases outside the gene matches. CDR1 LNHNV and CDR2 YYDKDF come from the germline V gene (reference sequence). CDR3 length equals 16 residues. The CDR3 coding sequence is TGTGCCACCAGCAGAGACTTACAGGGGGCTAGGCTTCATCAGTTCTTC. Translation: CATSRDLQGARLHQFF.

The chain is built from TRBV12-3 or TRBV12-4 and TRBJ1-6; tentatively, D is TRBD1 (6 bases). Trimming removed 8 bases at V and 9 bases at J, with 14 bases between. This CDR3 region has 13 residues. The CDR3 loop is CASERGGASPLHF. The CDR3 region has the DNA TGTGCCAGCGAGAGGGGGGGGGCTTCACCCCTCCACTTT.

The chain joins TRBV7-3 to TRBJ2-3; tentative D call: TRBD1 (5 bases). Trimming left V 5 bases short and J 6 bases short, with 18 bases between. The CDR3 is 15 residues long. Looked up from germline, CDR1 is SGHTA and CDR2 is FQGTGA. The CDR3 DNA follows: TGTGCCAGCAGCGCACAAACAGGCCCGCGGGATACGCAGTATTTT. Encoded protein: CASSAQTGPRDTQYF.